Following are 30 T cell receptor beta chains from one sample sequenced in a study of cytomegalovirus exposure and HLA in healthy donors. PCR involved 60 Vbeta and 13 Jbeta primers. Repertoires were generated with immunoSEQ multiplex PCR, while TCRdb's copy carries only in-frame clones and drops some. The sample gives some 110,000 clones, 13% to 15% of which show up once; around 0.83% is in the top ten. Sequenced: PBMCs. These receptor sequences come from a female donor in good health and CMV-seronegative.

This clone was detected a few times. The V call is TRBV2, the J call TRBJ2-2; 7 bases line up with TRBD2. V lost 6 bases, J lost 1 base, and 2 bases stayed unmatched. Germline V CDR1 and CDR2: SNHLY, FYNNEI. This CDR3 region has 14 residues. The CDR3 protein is CASSASGNTGELFF. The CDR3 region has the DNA TGTGCCAGCAGCGCTAGCGGGAACACCGGGGAGCTGTTTTTT.

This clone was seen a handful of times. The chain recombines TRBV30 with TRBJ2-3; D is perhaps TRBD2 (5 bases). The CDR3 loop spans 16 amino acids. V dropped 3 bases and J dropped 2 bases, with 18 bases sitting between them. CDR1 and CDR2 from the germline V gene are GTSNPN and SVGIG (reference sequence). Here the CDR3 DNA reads TGTGCCTGGAGCCTTAGGGTCCTAGCAGCCACAGATACGCAGTATTTT. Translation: CAWSLRVLAATDTQYF.

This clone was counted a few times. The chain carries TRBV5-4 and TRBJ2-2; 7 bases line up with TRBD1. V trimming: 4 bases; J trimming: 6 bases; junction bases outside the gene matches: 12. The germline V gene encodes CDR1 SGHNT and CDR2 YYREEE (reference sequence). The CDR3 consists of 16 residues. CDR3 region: CASSAGQVGVAGELFF. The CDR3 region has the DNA TGTGCCAGCAGCGCAGGACAGGTCGGGGTCGCCGGGGAGCTGTTTTTT.

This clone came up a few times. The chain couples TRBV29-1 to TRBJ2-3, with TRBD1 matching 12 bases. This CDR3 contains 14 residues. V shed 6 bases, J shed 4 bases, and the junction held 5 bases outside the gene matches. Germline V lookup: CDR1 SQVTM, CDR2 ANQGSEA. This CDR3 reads CSVAGQGAADTQYF. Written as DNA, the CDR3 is TGCAGCGTCGCGGGACAGGGGGCCGCAGATACGCAGTATTTT.

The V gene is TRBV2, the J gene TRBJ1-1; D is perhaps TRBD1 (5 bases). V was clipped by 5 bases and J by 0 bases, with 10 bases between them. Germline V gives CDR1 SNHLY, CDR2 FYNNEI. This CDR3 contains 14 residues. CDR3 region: CASSQTEMNTEAFF. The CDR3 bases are TGTGCCAGCAGTCAGACAGAGATGAACACTGAAGCTTTCTTT.

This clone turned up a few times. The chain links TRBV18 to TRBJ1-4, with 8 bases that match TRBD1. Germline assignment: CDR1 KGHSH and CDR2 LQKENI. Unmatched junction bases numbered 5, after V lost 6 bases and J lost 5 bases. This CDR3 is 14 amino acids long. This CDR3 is CASSPGQDNEKLFF. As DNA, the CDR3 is TGTGCCAGCTCCCCGGGACAGGACAATGAAAAACTGTTTTTT.

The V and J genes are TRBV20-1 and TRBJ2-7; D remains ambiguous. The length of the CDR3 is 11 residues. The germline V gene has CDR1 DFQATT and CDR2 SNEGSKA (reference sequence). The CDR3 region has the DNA TGCAGGCCTTTTCCAGACTACGAGCAGTACTTC. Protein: CRPFPDYEQYF.

The CDR3 protein is CASSQGLWTGGFYEQYF. CDR3 bases: TGTGCCAGCAGCCAAGGTCTGTGGACAGGGGGCTTCTACGAGCAGTACTTC. J is TRBJ2-7 and V is TRBV14, with 11 nucleotides matching TRBD1. Germline CDR1 and CDR2: SGHDN and FVKESK. The CDR3 covers 17 residues. Trimming cost V 1 base and J 3 bases; bases outside gene matches: 8.

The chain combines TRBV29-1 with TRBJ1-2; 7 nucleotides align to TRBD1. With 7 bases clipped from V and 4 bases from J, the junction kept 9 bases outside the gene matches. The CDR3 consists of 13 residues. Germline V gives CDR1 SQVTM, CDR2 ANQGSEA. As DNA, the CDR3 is TGCAGCGCAATCGGGACAGTGCGCTATGGCTACACCTTC. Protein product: CSAIGTVRYGYTF.

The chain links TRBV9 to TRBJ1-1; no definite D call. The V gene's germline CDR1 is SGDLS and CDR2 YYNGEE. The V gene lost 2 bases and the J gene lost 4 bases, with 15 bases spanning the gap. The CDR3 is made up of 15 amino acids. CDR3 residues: CASSVGDGRSTEAFF. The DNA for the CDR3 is TGTGCCAGCAGCGTGGGAGACGGGCGGAGCACTGAAGCTTTCTTT.

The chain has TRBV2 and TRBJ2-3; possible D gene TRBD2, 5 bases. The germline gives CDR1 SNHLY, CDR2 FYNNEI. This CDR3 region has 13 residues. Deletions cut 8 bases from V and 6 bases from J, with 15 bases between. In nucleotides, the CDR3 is TGTGCCAGCGTACTAGATGGCTCCGATACGCAGTATTTT. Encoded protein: CASVLDGSDTQYF.

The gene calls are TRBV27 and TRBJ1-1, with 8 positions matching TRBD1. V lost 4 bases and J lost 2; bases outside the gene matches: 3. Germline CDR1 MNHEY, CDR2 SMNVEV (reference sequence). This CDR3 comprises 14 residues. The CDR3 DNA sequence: TGTGCCAGCAGTTCGGGACAGGCTAACACTGAAGCTTTCTTT. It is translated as CASSSGQANTEAFF.

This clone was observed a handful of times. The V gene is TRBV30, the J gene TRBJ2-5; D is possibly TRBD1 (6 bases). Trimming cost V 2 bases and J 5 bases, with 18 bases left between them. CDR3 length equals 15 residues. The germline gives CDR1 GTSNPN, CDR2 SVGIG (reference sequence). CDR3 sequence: CAWSQGAGASETQYF. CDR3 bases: TGTGCCTGGAGTCAAGGGGCAGGGGCCTCCGAGACCCAGTACTTC.

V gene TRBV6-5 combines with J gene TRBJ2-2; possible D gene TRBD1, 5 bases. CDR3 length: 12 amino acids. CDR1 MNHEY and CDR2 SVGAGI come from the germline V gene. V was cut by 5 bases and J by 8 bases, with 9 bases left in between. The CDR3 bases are TGTGCCAGCAGTACGACAGTTGGGGAGCTGTTTTTT. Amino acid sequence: CASSTTVGELFF.

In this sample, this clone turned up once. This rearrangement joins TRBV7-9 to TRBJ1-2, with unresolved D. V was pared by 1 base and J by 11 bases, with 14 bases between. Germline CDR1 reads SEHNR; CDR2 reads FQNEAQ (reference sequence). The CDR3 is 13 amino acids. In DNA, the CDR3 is TGTGCCAGCAGCTTAGGCCGCGGCAGTTCTTACACCTTC. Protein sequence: CASSLGRGSSYTF.

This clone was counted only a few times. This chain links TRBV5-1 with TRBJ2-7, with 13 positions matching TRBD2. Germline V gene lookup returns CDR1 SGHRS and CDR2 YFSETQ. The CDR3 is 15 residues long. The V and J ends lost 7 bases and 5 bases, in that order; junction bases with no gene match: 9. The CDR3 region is CASAWTSGGIDEQYF. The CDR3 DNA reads TGCGCCAGCGCGTGGACTAGCGGGGGTATCGACGAGCAGTACTTC.

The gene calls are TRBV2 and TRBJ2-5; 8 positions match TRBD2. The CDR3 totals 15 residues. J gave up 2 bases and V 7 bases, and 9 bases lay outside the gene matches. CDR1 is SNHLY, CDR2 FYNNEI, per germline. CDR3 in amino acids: CASTTSGGPQETQYF. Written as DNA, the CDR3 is TGTGCCAGCACGACAAGCGGGGGCCCACAAGAGACCCAGTACTTC.

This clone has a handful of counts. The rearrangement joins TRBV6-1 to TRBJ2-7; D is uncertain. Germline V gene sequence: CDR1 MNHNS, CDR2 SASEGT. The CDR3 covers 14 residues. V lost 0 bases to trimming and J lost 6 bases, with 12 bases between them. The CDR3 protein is CASSEAQSRREQYF. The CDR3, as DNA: TGTGCCAGCAGTGAAGCGCAGTCCAGGCGCGAGCAGTACTTC.

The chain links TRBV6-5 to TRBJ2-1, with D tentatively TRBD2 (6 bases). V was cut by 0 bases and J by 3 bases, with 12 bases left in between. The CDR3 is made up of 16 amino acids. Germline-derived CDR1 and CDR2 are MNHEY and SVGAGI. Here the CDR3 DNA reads TGTGCCAGCAGTTACTCGGAGCTAGCGATCTACAATGAGCAGTTCTTC. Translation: CASSYSELAIYNEQFF.

In nucleotides, the CDR3 is TGTGCCAGCAGCTTCCCCAACAGGGTCCCCTACGAGCAGTACTTC. Amino acid sequence: CASSFPNRVPYEQYF. This chain connects TRBV7-9 to TRBJ2-7, with TRBD1 as a possible D gene (6 bases). The CDR3 extends over 15 amino acids. The germline V and J ends were trimmed by 3 bases and 2 bases, with 14 bases remaining between them. Germline V CDR1 and CDR2: SEHNR, FQNEAQ (reference sequence). The full variable domain, completed using reference TRBV7-9 and TRBJ2-7, is DTGVSQNPRHKITKRGQNVTFRCDPISEHNRLYWYRQTLGQGPEFLTYFQNEAQLEKSRLLSDRFSAERPKGSFSTLEIQRTEQGDSAMYLCASSFPNRVPYEQYFGPGTRLTVT.

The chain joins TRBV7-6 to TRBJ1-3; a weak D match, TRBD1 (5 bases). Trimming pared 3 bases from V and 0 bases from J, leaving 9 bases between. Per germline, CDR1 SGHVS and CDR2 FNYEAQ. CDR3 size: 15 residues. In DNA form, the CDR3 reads TGTGCCAGCAGCTTGGGACTCCGCTCTGGAAACACCATATATTTT. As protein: CASSLGLRSGNTIYF.

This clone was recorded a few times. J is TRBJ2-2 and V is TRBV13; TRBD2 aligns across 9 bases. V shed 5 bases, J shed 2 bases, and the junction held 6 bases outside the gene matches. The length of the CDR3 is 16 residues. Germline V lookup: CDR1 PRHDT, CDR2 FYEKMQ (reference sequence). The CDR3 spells CASSARTSVNTGELFF. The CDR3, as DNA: TGTGCCAGCAGCGCACGGACTAGCGTAAACACCGGGGAGCTGTTTTTT.

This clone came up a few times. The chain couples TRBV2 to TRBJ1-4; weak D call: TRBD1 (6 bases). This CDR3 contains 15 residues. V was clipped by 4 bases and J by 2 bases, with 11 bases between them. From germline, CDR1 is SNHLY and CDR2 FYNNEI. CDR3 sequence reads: CASSVVTGTNEKLFF. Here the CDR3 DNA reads TGTGCCAGCAGTGTGGTTACAGGGACTAATGAAAAACTGTTTTTT.

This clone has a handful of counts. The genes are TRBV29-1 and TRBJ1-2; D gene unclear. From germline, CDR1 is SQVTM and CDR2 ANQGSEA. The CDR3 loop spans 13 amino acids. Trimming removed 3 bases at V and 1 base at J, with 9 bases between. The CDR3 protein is CSVDGGRNYGYTF. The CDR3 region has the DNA TGCAGCGTTGATGGAGGCCGTAACTATGGCTACACCTTC. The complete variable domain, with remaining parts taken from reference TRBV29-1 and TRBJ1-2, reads SAVISQKPSRDICQRGTSLTIQCQVDSQVTMMFWYRQQPGQSLTLIATANQGSEATYESGFVIDKFPISRPNLTFSTLTVSNMSPEDSSIYLCSVDGGRNYGYTFGSGTRLTVV.

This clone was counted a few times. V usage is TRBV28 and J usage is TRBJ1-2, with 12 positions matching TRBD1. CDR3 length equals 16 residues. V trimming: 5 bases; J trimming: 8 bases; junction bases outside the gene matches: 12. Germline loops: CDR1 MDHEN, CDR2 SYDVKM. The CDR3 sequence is CASSLTLGDRGRGYTF. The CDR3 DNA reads TGTGCCAGCAGTCTAACCCTAGGGGACAGGGGGCGCGGCTACACCTTC.

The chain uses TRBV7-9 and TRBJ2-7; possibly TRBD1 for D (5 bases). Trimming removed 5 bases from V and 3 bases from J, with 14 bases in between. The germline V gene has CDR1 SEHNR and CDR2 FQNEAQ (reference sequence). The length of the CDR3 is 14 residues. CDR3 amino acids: CASSPTGGVYEQYF. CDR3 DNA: TGTGCCAGCAGCCCCACAGGTGGCGTCTACGAGCAGTACTTC.

The CDR3 bases are TGTGCCAGCTACGTTTCTAGCGGGAGGGCTCACGAGCAGTACTTC. Translated: CASYVSSGRAHEQYF. The gene calls are TRBV27 and TRBJ2-7, with 12 bases aligning to TRBD2. In germline, CDR1 is MNHEY, CDR2 SMNVEV (reference sequence). The CDR3 has 15 amino acids. V lost 8 bases, J lost 5 bases, and 10 bases stayed unmatched.

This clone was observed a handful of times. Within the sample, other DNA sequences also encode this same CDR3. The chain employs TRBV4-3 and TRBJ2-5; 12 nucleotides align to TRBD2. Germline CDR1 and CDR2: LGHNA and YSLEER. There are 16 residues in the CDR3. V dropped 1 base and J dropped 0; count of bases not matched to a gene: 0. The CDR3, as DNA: TGCGCCAGCAGCCAAGGACTAGCGGGGGACCAAGAGACCCAGTACTTC. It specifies CASSQGLAGDQETQYF.

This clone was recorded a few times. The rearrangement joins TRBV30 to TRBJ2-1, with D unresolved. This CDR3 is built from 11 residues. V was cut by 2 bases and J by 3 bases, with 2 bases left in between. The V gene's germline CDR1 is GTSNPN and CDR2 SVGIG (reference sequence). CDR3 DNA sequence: TGTGCCTGGAGTTACTACAATGAGCAGTTCTTC. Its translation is CAWSYYNEQFF.

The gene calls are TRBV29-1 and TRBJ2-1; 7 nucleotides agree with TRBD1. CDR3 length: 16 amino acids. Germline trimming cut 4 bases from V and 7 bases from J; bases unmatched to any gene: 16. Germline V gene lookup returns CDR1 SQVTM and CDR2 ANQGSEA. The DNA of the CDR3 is TGCAGCGTTGTTGACAGGGAAAGGTACAATAATAATGAGCAGTTCTTC. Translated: CSVVDRERYNNNEQFF.